The T cell receptor beta chain under discussion was sequenced for a study of memory CD4+ T cells and cytomegalovirus serostatus (dated by TCRdb to the late 2010s). In the study overall: The approximately 35 healthy Belgian adults in the cohort included 9 who were CMV seropositive and around 25 who were CMV seronegative. To replicate a published TCR-based CMV serostatus classifier, the researchers sequenced the CD4+ memory TCRbeta repertoires of a Belgian cohort whose cytomegalovirus serostatus was known.

Genomic DNA was extracted from sorted cells with the Quick-DNA Microprep Kit. Amplification of TCRbeta DNA was done with the immunoSEQ hsTCRbeta kit, following the protocol from the manufacturer. TCRbeta libraries were sequenced on an Illumina MiSeq instrument. The source study handled its data this way. Removing out-of-frame sequences left roughly 2.4 million distinct TCRbeta sequences, an average of roughly 68,000 per individual. Two values were used to score each individual: the count of 164 previously reported CMV-associated TCRbeta sequences and the total count of productive distinct TCRbeta sequences. A beta-binomial model was reimplemented in Python, and scikit-learn random forests with default parameters were trained on US cohort data. Classifier performance on the Belgian cohort was reported as the median AUC with percentile confidence intervals calculated over 10,000 bootstrap iterations. TCRdb carries this immuneACCESS record with in-frame sequences only. Its versions omit some clonotypes, under half of them owing to an unresolved V gene in the studies checked, with the rest unexplained. From that table come the V and J calls and clone size; the DNA was used to work out D and trimming. The sample table lists about 64,000 clones, more than 70% of them with a count of one. The top ten clonotypes cover roughly 0.94% of the sample.

Taken from the germline V gene, the CDR1 and CDR2 loops are MNHEY and SVGAGI. The CDR3, from cysteine to phenylalanine, totals 13 residues. Of the read, only the CDR3 DNA is kept; its 39 bases are in frame from base 1. The germline ends are 13 bases apart after V is trimmed by 6 bases and J by 4 bases. General conclusions and limits of the study: On the Belgian cohort, the classifier built on the original framework reached a median bootstrapped AUC of around 0.95, with a 95% CI of 0.76-1.00. Only CD4+CD45RO+ memory cells were sequenced, in contrast to the original study, which included naive and memory CD4+ and CD8+ populations. For predicting CMV serostatus, the median bootstrapped AUC was approximately 0.95 using the original framework and approximately 0.91 using a US-trained random forest. Among the 150 to 200 previously reported CMV-associated TCRbeta sequences, 67 showed up in the CD4+ memory repertoires, with each one found in between one and five individuals. The results were interpreted as suggesting that the CMV-associated TCR signature is mostly present in the CD4+ memory repertoire.

Concerning this clone: This clone's antigen is unknown. No much larger clone exists at a distance of one base, and base qualities are not known.

Single viable CD3+CD4+CD8-CD45RO+ cells were sorted as memory CD4+ T cells on a FACSAria II. CMV serostatus was determined using a Roche Elecsys assay that detects serum IgG against CMV pp150, pp28, p38 and p52. After thawing, total CD4+ T cells were enriched by positive selection with CD4 magnetic microbeads. The samples came from a different study that was designed specifically to examine the CD4+ T cell memory repertoire. Peripheral blood mononuclear cells were isolated and cryopreserved according to standard operating procedures, and serum was stored at -80 degrees C. Staining used CD3-PerCP (BW264/56), CD4-APC (RPA-T4), CD45RO-PE (UCHT1) and CD8-Pacific Orange (3B5) antibodies, with Sytox blue excluding non-viable cells.

This receptor was taken from an adult in good health and CMV-seronegative. Specimen: memory CD4+ T cells from blood. This chain is built from TRBV6-5 and TRBJ2-7; the D gene is perhaps TRBD1, on 6 matching bases. CDR3 reads: CASRPTRGYEQYF. The nucleotide sequence is given as TGTGCCAGCAGACCCACCAGGGGATACGAGCAGTACTTC.